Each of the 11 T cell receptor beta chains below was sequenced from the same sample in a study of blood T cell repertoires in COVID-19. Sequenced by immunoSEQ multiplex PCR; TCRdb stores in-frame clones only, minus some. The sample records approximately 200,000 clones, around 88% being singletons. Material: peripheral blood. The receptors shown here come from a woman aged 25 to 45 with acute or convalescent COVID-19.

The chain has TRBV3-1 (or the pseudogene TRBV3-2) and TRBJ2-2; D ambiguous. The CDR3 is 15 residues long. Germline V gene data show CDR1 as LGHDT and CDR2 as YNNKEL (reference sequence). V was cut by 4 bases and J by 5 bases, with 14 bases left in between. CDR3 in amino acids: CASSPSISRTGELFF. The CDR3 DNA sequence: TGTGCCAGCAGCCCCAGCATTTCGAGGACCGGGGAGCTGTTTTTT.

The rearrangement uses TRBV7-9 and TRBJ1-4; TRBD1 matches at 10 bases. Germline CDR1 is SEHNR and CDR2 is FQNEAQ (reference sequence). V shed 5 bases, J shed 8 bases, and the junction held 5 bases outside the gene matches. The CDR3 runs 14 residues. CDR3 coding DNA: TGTGCCAGCAGCCGACAGGGGGCTGGGGAAAAACTGTTTTTT. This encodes CASSRQGAGEKLFF.

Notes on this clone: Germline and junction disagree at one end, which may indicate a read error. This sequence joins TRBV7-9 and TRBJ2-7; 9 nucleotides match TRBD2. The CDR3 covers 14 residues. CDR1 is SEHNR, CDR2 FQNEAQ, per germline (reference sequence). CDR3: CASSLAGSGHEQYF. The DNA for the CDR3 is TGTGCCAGCAGCCTAGCGGGAAGCGGCCACGAGCAGTACTTC.

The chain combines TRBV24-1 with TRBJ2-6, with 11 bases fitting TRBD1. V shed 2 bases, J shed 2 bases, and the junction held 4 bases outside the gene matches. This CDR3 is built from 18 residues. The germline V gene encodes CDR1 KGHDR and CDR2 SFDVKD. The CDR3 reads CATSDSGQGAPGANVLTF. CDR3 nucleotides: TGTGCCACCAGTGATTCAGGACAGGGGGCCCCTGGGGCCAACGTCCTGACTTTC.

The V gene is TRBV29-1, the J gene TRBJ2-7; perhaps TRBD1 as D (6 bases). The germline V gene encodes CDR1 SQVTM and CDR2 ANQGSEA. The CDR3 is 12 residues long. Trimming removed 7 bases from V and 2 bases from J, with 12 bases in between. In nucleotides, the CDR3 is TGCAGCGCTGGGACACTAGCCTACGAGCAGTACTTC. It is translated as CSAGTLAYEQYF.

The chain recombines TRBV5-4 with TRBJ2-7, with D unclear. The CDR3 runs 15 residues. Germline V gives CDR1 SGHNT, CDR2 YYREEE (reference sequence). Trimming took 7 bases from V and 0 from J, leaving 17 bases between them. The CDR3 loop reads CASSQRLSSSYEQYF. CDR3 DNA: TGTGCCAGCTCGCAGAGACTTTCGAGCTCCTACGAGCAGTACTTC.

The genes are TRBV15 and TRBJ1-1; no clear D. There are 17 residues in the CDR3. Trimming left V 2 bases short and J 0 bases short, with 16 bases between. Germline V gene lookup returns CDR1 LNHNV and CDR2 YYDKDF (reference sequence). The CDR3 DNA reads TGTGCCACCAGCAGAAAAGGGAGAGACGGAGTGAACACTGAAGCTTTCTTT. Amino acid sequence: CATSRKGRDGVNTEAFF.

CDR3 in DNA: TGTGCCAGCAGTTACACCGGGACAGTCCCAGATACGCAGTATTTT. Translated: CASSYTGTVPDTQYF. The V call is TRBV6-5, the J call TRBJ2-3; TRBD1 aligns across 7 bases. Trimming removed 2 bases from V and 4 bases from J; junction bases left unmatched: 6. This CDR3 spans 15 amino acids. CDR1 is MNHEY and CDR2 is SVGAGI in the germline V gene.

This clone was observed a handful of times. CDR3 sequence (DNA): TGTGCCAGCAGCACGGGACTAGCGGGAGTGGAGACCCAGTACTTC. This codes for CASSTGLAGVETQYF. This chain uses TRBV5-6 with TRBJ2-5, with 14 bases lining up with TRBD2. V shed 4 bases, J shed 5 bases, and the junction held 4 bases outside the gene matches. The V gene's germline CDR1 is SGHDT and CDR2 YYEEEE. CDR3 size: 15 residues.

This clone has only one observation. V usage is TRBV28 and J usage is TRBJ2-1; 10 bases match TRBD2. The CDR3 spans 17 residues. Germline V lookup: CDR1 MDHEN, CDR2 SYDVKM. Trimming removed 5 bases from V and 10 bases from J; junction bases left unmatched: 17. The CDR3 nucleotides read TGTGCCAGCAGTCCTCACATTCCTAGCGGGAGAGATTTAGAGCAGTTCTTC. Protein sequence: CASSPHIPSGRDLEQFF.

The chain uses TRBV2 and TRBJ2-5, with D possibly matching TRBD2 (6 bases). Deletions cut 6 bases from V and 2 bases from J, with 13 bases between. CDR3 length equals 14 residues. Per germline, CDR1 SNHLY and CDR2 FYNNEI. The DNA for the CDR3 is TGTGCCAGCAGAGGACGGGACTTTCAAGAGACCCAGTACTTC. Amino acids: CASRGRDFQETQYF.